This TCR beta chain was recovered during a study of blood T cell repertoires in COVID-19. At the level of the study: The study drew acute and convalescent COVID-19 samples from the United States, Italy and Spain. From T cells, B-cell-depleted T cells, or PBMCs came the material, which was cDNA or gDNA.

How the authors handled the data: Estimated nucleated cell counts came from reference gene primer amplification. Repertoires were generated with immunoSEQ multiplex PCR, while TCRdb's copy carries only in-frame clones and drops some. The D gene and trimming were derived from the DNA, and the V and J assignments and clone size from that table. Here the sample spans 40,000 to 65,000 clones, more than 60% being singletons. The V gene's germline CDR1 is SNHLY and CDR2 FYNNEI. The CDR3 covers 15 residues. The J segment lost 4 bases and the V segment lost 6 bases, leaving 9 bases of the junction unmatched.

The source material was peripheral blood. The rearrangement uses TRBV2 and TRBJ2-3, with 8 bases matching TRBD2. The TCR sequence derives from a human donor with active or convalescent COVID-19. The donor label of this sample is uncertain. The chain's CDR3 is CASRGVAGIADTQYF. DNA of the CDR3: TGTGCCAGCAGGGGGGTAGCGGGAATCGCAGATACGCAGTATTTT.